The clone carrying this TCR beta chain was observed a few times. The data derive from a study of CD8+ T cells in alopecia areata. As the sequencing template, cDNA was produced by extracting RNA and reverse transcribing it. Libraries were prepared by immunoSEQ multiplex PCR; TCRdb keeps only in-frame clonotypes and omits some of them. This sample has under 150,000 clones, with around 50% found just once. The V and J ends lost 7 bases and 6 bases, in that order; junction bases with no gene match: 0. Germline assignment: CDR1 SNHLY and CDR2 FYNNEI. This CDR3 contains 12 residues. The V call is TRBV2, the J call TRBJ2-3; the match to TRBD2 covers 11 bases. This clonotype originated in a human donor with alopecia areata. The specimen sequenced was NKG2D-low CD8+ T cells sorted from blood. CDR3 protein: CASIAGGDTQYF. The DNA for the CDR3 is TGTGCCAGCATAGCGGGAGGGGATACGCAGTATTTT.